One and the same sample provided the 10 T cell receptor beta chains below, sequenced in a study of blood T cell repertoires in COVID-19. Using immunoSEQ multiplex PCR, the repertoire was profiled, and TCRdb retains in-frame clones only, with some absent. This sample has some 71,000 clones, with 86% found just once. Sample: peripheral blood. Receptor source: a man between 25 and 39 years old with acute or convalescent COVID-19.

This chain's CDR3 is CASRYDRGNSPLHF. CDR3 sequence (DNA): TGTGCCAGCAGATATGACAGGGGGAATTCACCCCTCCACTTT. V usage is TRBV7-2 and J usage is TRBJ1-6, with 9 positions matching TRBD1. V shed 6 bases, J shed 7 bases, and the junction held 4 bases outside the gene matches. The length of the CDR3 is 14 residues. Germline CDR1 and CDR2: SGHTA and FQGNSA. Variable domain in full (rest from reference TRBV7-2 and TRBJ1-6): GAGVSQSPSNKVTEKGKDVELRCDPISGHTALYWYRQSLGQGLEFLIYFQGNSAPDKSGLPSDRFSAERTGGSVSTLTIQRTQQEDSAVYLCASRYDRGNSPLHFGNGTRLTVT.

The chain is built from TRBV19 and TRBJ2-1; D unclear. This CDR3 comprises 14 residues. Germline V gives CDR1 LNHDA, CDR2 SQIVND (reference sequence). V lost 0 bases and J 4 bases, leaving 7 bases between the germline ends. CDR3: CASSIEARYNEQFF. As DNA, the CDR3 is TGTGCCAGTAGTATAGAGGCCCGTTACAATGAGCAGTTCTTC.

This clone was observed a single time. The rearrangement uses TRBV7-9 and TRBJ2-3, with 7 bases identical to TRBD1. After removal of 7 bases from V and 6 bases from J, the junction contained 10 bases not matched to a gene. In germline, CDR1 is SEHNR, CDR2 FQNEAQ (reference sequence). CDR3 size: 14 residues. CDR3 sequence reads: CASTSGAQGDTQYF. CDR3 in DNA: TGTGCCAGCACCTCTGGGGCACAGGGGGATACGCAGTATTTT. The complete variable domain, with remaining parts taken from reference TRBV7-9 and TRBJ2-3, reads DTGVSQNPRHKITKRGQNVTFRCDPISEHNRLYWYRQTLGQGPEFLTYFQNEAQLEKSRLLSDRFSAERPKGSFSTLEIQRTEQGDSAMYLCASTSGAQGDTQYFGPGTRLTVL.

The rearrangement joins TRBV12-3 or TRBV12-4 to TRBJ2-3; tentative D call: TRBD2 (5 bases). This CDR3 contains 13 residues. V lost 6 bases and J 2 bases, leaving 9 bases between the germline ends. In DNA form, the CDR3 reads TGTGCCAGCAGGAAGACTATCACAGATACGCAGTATTTT. It translates to CASRKTITDTQYF.

This clone occurred once. As DNA, the CDR3 is TGTGCCAGTAGTACTTCGACAATTCGCGCTGAAGCTTTCTTT. Translating it yields CASSTSTIRAEAFF. The chain is built from TRBV19 and TRBJ1-1; D not certain. The CDR3 contains 14 residues. Germline lookup yields CDR1 LNHDA and CDR2 SQIVND (reference sequence). V was shortened by 4 bases and J by 6 bases, with 15 bases between the two germline ends.

The chain has TRBV27 and TRBJ2-3, with a possible D match to TRBD1 (6 bases). CDR3 length equals 16 residues. With 4 bases removed from V and 0 bases from J, the gap between germline ends came to 14 bases. The V gene's germline CDR1 is MNHEY and CDR2 SMNVEV (reference sequence). DNA for the CDR3: TGTGCCAGCAGTTCGATACAGGGTTCTAGCACAGATACGCAGTATTTT. Residues: CASSSIQGSSTDTQYF.

This chain joins TRBV24-1 and TRBJ2-1; D possibly corresponds to TRBD2 (6 bases). This CDR3 contains 11 residues. V was clipped by 5 bases and J by 12 bases, with 10 bases between them. CDR1 and CDR2 (germline): KGHDR, SFDVKD. The CDR3 here is CATSVGSRQFF. The CDR3 DNA reads as TGTGCCACCAGTGTCGGGAGTCGGCAGTTCTTC.

This clone was recorded a few times. The chain recombines TRBV5-1 with TRBJ2-5, with D possibly being TRBD1 (6 bases). This CDR3 region has 13 residues. V lost 2 bases and J lost 5, with 10 bases in between. Looked up from germline, CDR1 is SGHRS and CDR2 is YFSETQ. CDR3 sequence (DNA): TGCGCCAGCAGCTTTTCAGGGGAGGAGACCCAGTACTTC. It yields the protein CASSFSGEETQYF.

The rearrangement joins TRBV5-5 to TRBJ1-2, with TRBD1 as a possible D gene (6 bases). The V gene lost 4 bases and the J gene lost 7 bases, with 14 bases spanning the gap. The CDR3 length is 13 residues. Germline CDR1 is SGHKS and CDR2 is YYEKEE (reference sequence). The CDR3 DNA reads TGTGCCAGCAGCCAACAGGGTGAGGTTGGCTACACCTTC. Amino acid sequence: CASSQQGEVGYTF.

This chain uses TRBV6-5 with TRBJ2-1, with a weak D call TRBD1 (5 bases). V was shortened by 6 bases and J by 8 bases, with 20 bases between the two germline ends. The CDR3 contains 15 residues. Germline CDR1 and CDR2: MNHEY and SVGAGI. The CDR3 nucleotides read TGTGCCAGCAGAACAGGATTGGGGCTTAGGGATGAGCAGTTCTTC. This encodes CASRTGLGLRDEQFF.